The 11 T cell receptor beta chains reported below all come from one sample, sequenced in a study of blood T cell repertoires in COVID-19. The method was immunoSEQ multiplex PCR; TCRdb's version includes in-frame clones alone and lacks a portion of them. The data show a few hundred thousand clones, approximately 90% seen once. The sample consisted of PBMCs or T cells enriched from blood (not recorded which). The source of these receptors is a middle-aged woman with acute COVID-19.

Many counts were recorded for this clone. The V gene is TRBV3-1 (or the pseudogene TRBV3-2), the J gene TRBJ1-2; D gene unclear. V was trimmed by 7 bases and J by 6 bases, leaving 9 bases between them. The CDR3 covers 11 residues. The V gene's germline CDR1 is LGHDT and CDR2 YNNKEL (reference sequence). CDR3 loop: CASTSPDGYTF. The DNA of the CDR3 is TGTGCCAGCACCTCTCCGGATGGCTACACCTTC.

A single count supports this clone. The V call is TRBV3-1 (or the pseudogene TRBV3-2), the J call TRBJ2-7, with 8 bases identical to TRBD1. CDR1 LGHDT and CDR2 YNNKEL come from the germline V gene (reference sequence). The CDR3 runs 14 residues. Trimming at V came to 3 bases and at J to 4 bases, leaving 5 bases not matched to a gene. The CDR3 loop is CASSHLYRGYEQYF. For the CDR3, the DNA is TGTGCCAGCAGCCATTTGTACAGGGGGTACGAGCAGTACTTC.

This chain links TRBV15 with TRBJ1-1; D possibly corresponds to TRBD1 (6 bases). With 0 bases removed from V and 4 bases from J, the gap between germline ends came to 21 bases. There are 18 residues in the CDR3. Per germline, CDR1 LNHNV and CDR2 YYDKDF (reference sequence). CDR3 sequence (DNA): TGTGCCACCAGCAGAGATCTTATTGGGTTTCAGGGGATCACTGAAGCTTTCTTT. Amino acid sequence: CATSRDLIGFQGITEAFF.

The chain joins TRBV7-9 to TRBJ1-4; 7 nucleotides align to TRBD1. Losses at the gene ends were 0 bases for V and 8 bases for J; bases not matched to a gene: 3. Germline V CDR1 and CDR2: SEHNR, FQNEAQ (reference sequence). There are 14 residues in the CDR3. The CDR3 spells CASSLARQGEKLFF. The CDR3 region has the DNA TGTGCCAGCAGCTTAGCGCGACAGGGAGAAAAACTGTTTTTT. The entire variable domain, with the rest obtained from reference TRBV7-9 and TRBJ1-4, is as follows: DTGVSQNPRHKITKRGQNVTFRCDPISEHNRLYWYRQTLGQGPEFLTYFQNEAQLEKSRLLSDRFSAERPKGSFSTLEIQRTEQGDSAMYLCASSLARQGEKLFFGSGTQLSVL.

The CDR3 protein is CSASRQSTTGELFF. In DNA, the CDR3 is TGCAGTGCTAGTCGACAGTCGACCACCGGGGAGCTGTTTTTT. V gene TRBV20-1 combines with J gene TRBJ2-2, with TRBD1 as a possible D gene (5 bases). Trimming removed 3 bases at V and 4 bases at J, with 12 bases between. The CDR3 is 14 amino acids. CDR1 DFQATT and CDR2 SNEGSKA come from the germline V gene (reference sequence).

The chain is built from TRBV4-3 and TRBJ1-4; no clear D gene. The germline V gene has CDR1 LGHNA and CDR2 YSLEER. V was trimmed by 1 base and J by 4 bases, leaving 13 bases between them. The CDR3 is made up of 16 amino acids. The chain's CDR3 is CASSQVFRGFNEKLFF. The CDR3 region has the DNA TGCGCCAGCAGCCAAGTCTTTCGGGGTTTTAATGAAAAACTGTTTTTT.

The CDR3 region is CASSLQGSTDTQYF. CDR3 nucleotide sequence: TGTGCCAGCAGCTTACAGGGATCCACAGATACGCAGTATTTT. The rearrangement links TRBV11-3 to TRBJ2-3, with D tentatively TRBD1 (5 bases). Deletions cut 2 bases from V and 2 bases from J, with 8 bases between. This CDR3 is built from 14 residues. Germline V gene sequence: CDR1 SGHNT, CDR2 YENEEA.

This chain uses TRBV19 with TRBJ2-5; TRBD2 matches at 11 bases. The germline V gene has CDR1 LNHDA and CDR2 SQIVND (reference sequence). This CDR3 is built from 15 residues. The V gene end was trimmed by 5 bases and the J gene end by 5 bases; junction bases not matched to a gene: 7. CDR3: CASSPQLAGEETQYF. The DNA for the CDR3 is TGTGCCAGTAGTCCGCAACTAGCGGGGGAGGAGACCCAGTACTTC. Full variable domain (outside the CDR3, taken from reference TRBV19 and TRBJ2-5): DGGITQSPKYLFRKEGQNVTLSCEQNLNHDAMYWYRQDPGQGLRLIYYSQIVNDFQKGDIAEGYSVSREKKESFPLTVTSAQKNPTAFYLCASSPQLAGEETQYFGPGTRLLVL.

The V and J genes are TRBV11-2 and TRBJ1-1; TRBD1 is a possible D gene (6 bases). V lost 5 bases to trimming and J lost 7 bases, with 14 bases between them. The germline gives CDR1 SGHAT, CDR2 FQNNGV. The CDR3 has 13 amino acids. CDR3 in DNA: TGTGCCAGCAGCCAAAACAGGGATGGTGAAGCTTTCTTT. Translated: CASSQNRDGEAFF.

This clone appeared a single time. This rearrangement joins TRBV5-5 to TRBJ2-3; 11 positions agree with TRBD1. After removal of 4 bases from V and 5 bases from J, the junction contained 3 bases not matched to a gene. Germline-derived CDR1 and CDR2 are SGHKS and YYEKEE (reference sequence). This CDR3 comprises 14 residues. Written as DNA, the CDR3 is TGTGCCAGCAGCGCGGACAGGGGGCAAGATACGCAGTATTTT. This sequence encodes CASSADRGQDTQYF.

This clone was seen a handful of times. The chain recombines TRBV2 with TRBJ1-1; perhaps TRBD1 as D (6 bases). Trimming cost V 6 bases and J 3 bases, with 17 bases left between them. This CDR3 contains 15 residues. The V gene's germline CDR1 is SNHLY and CDR2 FYNNEI. Written as DNA, the CDR3 is TGTGCCAGCAGCCGACTAAAAGGGGGGGACACTGAAGCTTTCTTT. Translation: CASSRLKGGDTEAFF. Full variable domain (rest looked up from reference TRBV2 and TRBJ1-1): EPEVTQTPSHQVTQMGQEVILRCVPISNHLYFYWYRQILGQKVEFLVSFYNNEISEKSEIFDDQFSVERPDGSNFTLKIRSTKLEDSAMYFCASSRLKGGDTEAFFGQGTRLTVV.